Each of the 27 T cell receptor beta chains below was sequenced from the same sample in a study of shared clonotypes between healthy human individuals. Clones were read by immunoSEQ multiplex PCR, and TCRdb kept only the in-frame ones, dropping some. Of 1.5 million to 2.5 million clones listed, over 85% are singletons. CD8 cells regarded as naive lacked CD45RO, were positively chosen for CCR7, and omitted terminally differentiated effector memory CD45RA+ cells. The sample was naive CD8+ T cells sorted from blood. Every receptor here comes from a man aged 18 to 29 in good health.

Points on this clone: This CDR3 is also generated by other DNA sequences in the sample. The rearrangement links TRBV7-9 to TRBJ2-4; D not resolved. The CDR3 spans 12 residues. Germline-derived CDR1 and CDR2 are SEHNR and FQNEAQ (reference sequence). The V gene lost 1 base and the J gene lost 8 bases, with 6 bases spanning the gap. The CDR3, as DNA: TGTGCCAGCAGCTTAGGAGAGGACATTCAGTACTTC. Translating it yields CASSLGEDIQYF.

The J gene is TRBJ1-5, the V gene TRBV2; D is unresolved. This CDR3 is 15 amino acids long. Germline assignment: CDR1 SNHLY and CDR2 FYNNEI. The V end lost 7 bases, the J end lost 0 bases, and 13 bases lay between the germline ends. In nucleotides, the CDR3 is TGTGCCAGCAAGGGAACAGAATATAGCAATCAGCCCCAGCATTTT. The encoded protein is CASKGTEYSNQPQHF.

This sequence joins TRBV10-1 and TRBJ2-7; no firm D call. This CDR3 spans 12 amino acids. Per the germline V gene, CDR1 is WNHNN and CDR2 is SYGVQD (reference sequence). V shed 3 bases and J shed 2 bases, with 5 bases lying between them. The CDR3 reads CASSDNPYEQYF. The CDR3 DNA sequence: TGCGCCAGCAGTGATAATCCCTACGAGCAGTACTTC.

V and J are TRBV13 and TRBJ2-7, with unresolved D. The CDR3 contains 16 residues. V was trimmed by 3 bases and J by 2 bases, leaving 17 bases between them. The germline CDR1 and CDR2 sequences are PRHDT and FYEKMQ (reference sequence). The CDR3 sequence: CASSLEASRGTYEQYF. CDR3 DNA: TGTGCCAGCAGCTTGGAAGCTTCTCGAGGAACCTACGAGCAGTACTTC. Complete variable domain (other parts from reference TRBV13 and TRBJ2-7): AAGVIQSPRHLIKEKRETATLKCYPIPRHDTVYWYQQGPGQDPQFLISFYEKMQSDKGSIPDRFSAQQFSDYHSELNMSSLELGDSALYFCASSLEASRGTYEQYFGPGTRLTVT.

V usage is TRBV19 and J usage is TRBJ1-4; 8 nucleotides agree with TRBD1. Losses at the gene ends were 6 bases for V and 8 bases for J; bases not matched to a gene: 5. The CDR3 extends over 13 amino acids. The germline CDR1 and CDR2 sequences are LNHDA and SQIVND (reference sequence). The chain's CDR3 is CASRGTGWEKLFF. The CDR3 DNA follows: TGTGCCAGTAGGGGGACAGGATGGGAAAAACTGTTTTTT.

This clone was observed a handful of times. The chain carries TRBV13 and TRBJ2-7; D might be TRBD2 (6 bases). The V gene lost 8 bases and the J gene lost 7 bases, with 18 bases spanning the gap. The germline CDR1 and CDR2 sequences are PRHDT and FYEKMQ (reference sequence). CDR3 length: 13 residues. CDR3 sequence: CASAQEGRGEQYF. As DNA, the CDR3 is TGTGCCAGCGCCCAGGAGGGGCGCGGGGAGCAGTACTTC.

The rearrangement links TRBV18 to TRBJ2-7; D not resolved. The CDR3 has 14 residues. The germline V and J ends were trimmed by 3 bases and 4 bases, with 13 bases remaining between them. Germline V gene sequence: CDR1 KGHSH, CDR2 LQKENI. The DNA of the CDR3 is TGTGCCAGCTCACCTCGAGACTCACAATACGAGCAGTACTTC. Its translation is CASSPRDSQYEQYF.

The chain employs TRBV2 and TRBJ2-7; 7 positions agree with TRBD2. Germline V gives CDR1 SNHLY, CDR2 FYNNEI. The CDR3 sequence is 14 residues long. V trimming: 1 base; J trimming: 3 bases; junction bases outside the gene matches: 3. The chain's CDR3 is CASSEVGLVYEQYF. The CDR3 DNA reads as TGTGCCAGCAGTGAAGTTGGACTAGTCTACGAGCAGTACTTC.

The chain couples TRBV2 to TRBJ1-5; no firm D call. Germline V lookup: CDR1 SNHLY, CDR2 FYNNEI. This CDR3 region has 13 residues. Trimming took 6 bases from V and 0 from J, leaving 6 bases between them. The CDR3 region has the DNA TGTGCCAGCAGCGACGGTAGCAATCAGCCCCAGCATTTT. Residues: CASSDGSNQPQHF. Drawing the rest from reference TRBV2 and TRBJ1-5, the complete variable domain is EPEVTQTPSHQVTQMGQEVILRCVPISNHLYFYWYRQILGQKVEFLVSFYNNEISEKSEIFDDQFSVERPDGSNFTLKIRSTKLEDSAMYFCASSDGSNQPQHFGDGTRLSIL.

The rearrangement links TRBV4-3 to TRBJ2-1; 7 nucleotides line up with TRBD2. V dropped 3 bases and J dropped 8; count of bases not matched to a gene: 13. Germline CDR1 LGHNA, CDR2 YSLEER. This CDR3 is 16 amino acids long. The CDR3 DNA sequence: TGCGCCAGCAGCCAGGGGACTAACCCTTTTGGGGATGAGCAGTTCTTC. This translates into CASSQGTNPFGDEQFF.

The chain carries TRBV7-2 and TRBJ1-3, with TRBD1 identical over 7 bases. The CDR3 is 14 amino acids. CDR1 is SGHTA and CDR2 is FQGNSA in the germline V gene. J lost 2 bases, V lost 5 bases, and 3 bases had no gene match. CDR3 in amino acids: CASSPGTAGNTIYF. In nucleotides, the CDR3 is TGTGCCAGCAGCCCTGGGACAGCTGGAAACACCATATATTTT.

The CDR3 reads CASSESSGGASNSPLHF. As DNA, the CDR3 is TGTGCCAGCAGTGAATCGTCAGGGGGCGCATCTAATTCACCCCTCCACTTT. The rearrangement links TRBV6-1 to TRBJ1-6, with 8 bases aligning to TRBD1. This CDR3 contains 17 residues. Germline trimming cut 2 bases from V and 6 bases from J; bases unmatched to any gene: 9. CDR1 MNHNS and CDR2 SASEGT come from the germline V gene.

CDR3 coding DNA: TGTGCCAGCAGCCAAGGGGCTAGCGGGAGTCGGCGGGCCTCCTACGAGCAGTACTTC. Its translation: CASSQGASGSRRASYEQYF. This sequence joins TRBV13 and TRBJ2-7, with TRBD2 matching 10 bases. The germline V gene encodes CDR1 PRHDT and CDR2 FYEKMQ (reference sequence). The CDR3 is 19 residues long. Losses at the gene ends were 5 bases for V and 0 bases for J; bases not matched to a gene: 16.

The chain employs TRBV6-1 and TRBJ2-1; D is uncertain. The CDR3 runs to 16 residues. Germline V gene data show CDR1 as MNHNS and CDR2 as SASEGT. Trimming cost V 4 bases and J 8 bases, with 21 bases left between them. The CDR3 here is CASSAHESPFNDEQFF. The CDR3 DNA is TGTGCCAGCAGTGCACACGAGTCACCTTTTAACGATGAGCAGTTCTTC.

The J gene is TRBJ2-7, the V gene TRBV13; the D is unclear. This CDR3 has 14 amino acids. Germline values: CDR1 PRHDT, CDR2 FYEKMQ (reference sequence). V dropped 4 bases and J dropped 4 bases, with 14 bases sitting between them. The CDR3, as DNA: TGTGCCAGCAGCTCCGGACCTAATAGATACGAGCAGTACTTC. It yields the protein CASSSGPNRYEQYF.

The chain has TRBV11-2 and TRBJ2-7; D is possibly TRBD2 (5 bases). Trimming stripped 3 bases from V and 6 bases from J, with 12 bases between. The germline V gene has CDR1 SGHAT and CDR2 FQNNGV. There are 13 residues in the CDR3. The CDR3 protein is CASSLPTDSEQYF. The CDR3 DNA reads TGTGCCAGCAGCTTGCCGACGGACTCCGAGCAGTACTTC.

This rearrangement joins TRBV7-9 to TRBJ1-2, with 8 bases fitting TRBD1. CDR3 length: 14 amino acids. CDR1 and CDR2 from the germline V gene are SEHNR and FQNEAQ (reference sequence). V shed 1 base and J 4 bases; nucleotides not matched to a gene: 2. The CDR3 DNA follows: TGTGCCAGCAGCTTAGGGACAGGGCTCTATGGCTACACCTTC. Protein product: CASSLGTGLYGYTF.

The chain carries TRBV19 and TRBJ1-1; the match to TRBD1 covers 7 bases. This CDR3 has 13 amino acids. Germline assignment: CDR1 LNHDA and CDR2 SQIVND (reference sequence). V lost 2 bases to trimming and J lost 13 bases; unmatched junction nucleotides: 10. In DNA, the CDR3 is TGTGCCAGTAGTATACCACCGGGACAGCTGATTTTCTTT. This sequence encodes CASSIPPGQLIFF.

The J gene is TRBJ2-2, the V gene TRBV5-6, with 8 positions matching TRBD1. There are 17 residues in the CDR3. Looked up from germline, CDR1 is SGHDT and CDR2 is YYEEEE. Trimming at V came to 0 bases and at J to 4 bases, leaving 8 bases not matched to a gene. For the CDR3, the DNA is TGTGCCAGCAGCTTGGCTCCGGGGACAGGCCCCACCGGGGAGCTGTTTTTT. It codes for CASSLAPGTGPTGELFF.

CDR3 sequence reads: CASSLDWDEQFF. CDR3 coding DNA: TGTGCCAGCAGCTTGGATTGGGATGAGCAGTTCTTC. V usage is TRBV5-6 and J usage is TRBJ2-1; no firm D call. CDR1 and CDR2 (germline): SGHDT, YYEEEE. With 0 bases removed from V and 8 bases from J, the gap between germline ends came to 6 bases. CDR3 length equals 12 residues.

V usage is TRBV7-9 and J usage is TRBJ2-2; D is perhaps TRBD1 (6 bases). CDR1 SEHNR and CDR2 FQNEAQ come from the germline V gene (reference sequence). Trimming cost V 4 bases and J 4 bases, with 13 bases left between them. The CDR3 is 15 amino acids. The CDR3 DNA follows: TGTGCCAGCAGCTCATCAGGGGCCACCACCGGGGAGCTGTTTTTT. This encodes CASSSSGATTGELFF.

Concerning this clone itself: In the same sample, other DNA sequences code for this CDR3. The CDR3 reads CASSGADSYEQYF. In nucleotides, the CDR3 is TGTGCCAGCAGTGGGGCGGACTCCTACGAGCAGTACTTC. The chain joins TRBV2 to TRBJ2-7; no clear D gene. The CDR3 runs to 13 residues. V gave up 4 bases and J gave up 0 bases, with 7 bases separating them. The V gene's germline CDR1 is SNHLY and CDR2 FYNNEI.

This chain uses TRBV4-3 with TRBJ1-2, with D perhaps TRBD1 (5 bases). V shed 0 bases and J shed 4 bases, with 15 bases lying between them. The length of the CDR3 is 16 residues. Germline CDR1 reads LGHNA; CDR2 reads YSLEER. CDR3 region: CASSQDPPQTVYGYTF. DNA of the CDR3: TGCGCCAGCAGCCAAGATCCCCCACAGACAGTCTATGGCTACACCTTC.

This clone was picked up a small number of times. The genes are TRBV5-3 and TRBJ1-6, with TRBD1 identical over 8 bases. TRBV5-3 is marked as an open reading frame, function uncertain. Trimming cost V 4 bases and J 8 bases; bases outside gene matches: 5. This CDR3 has 14 amino acids. The CDR3 sequence is CARSPDRGYSPLHF. The CDR3 nucleotides read TGTGCCAGAAGCCCCGACAGGGGATATTCACCCCTCCACTTT.

V gene TRBV29-1 combines with J gene TRBJ2-2; unclear D gene. The CDR3 consists of 12 residues. CDR1 and CDR2 (germline): SQVTM, ANQGSEA. Trimming shortened V by 0 bases and J by 4 bases, and 3 bases separated the two germline ends. The CDR3 region is CSVEDTTGELFF. The CDR3 nucleotides are TGCAGCGTTGAAGACACCACCGGGGAGCTGTTTTTT.

The V and J genes are TRBV19 and TRBJ1-2; possibly TRBD1 for D (6 bases). Germline lookup yields CDR1 LNHDA and CDR2 SQIVND (reference sequence). V was shortened by 3 bases and J by 6 bases, with 17 bases between the two germline ends. The CDR3 consists of 15 residues. The CDR3 DNA reads as TGTGCCAGTAGTATGTTTGGACAGCCTCTAAATGGCTACACCTTC. It yields the protein CASSMFGQPLNGYTF.

The chain joins TRBV5-6 to TRBJ1-4; D might be TRBD1 (5 bases). The CDR3 is 14 amino acids. The germline V gene encodes CDR1 SGHDT and CDR2 YYEEEE. Trimming took off 2 bases at V and 6 bases at J, with 11 bases between the two ends. The DNA of the CDR3 is TGTGCCAGCAGCTTCCCCAGGGAGGATGAAAAACTGTTTTTT. Translated, it gives CASSFPREDEKLFF.